The clone carrying this T cell receptor (beta chain) has a count of ten or more. Its antigen is not known. Amplified regions were TCR beta CDR3 sequences from RNA transcripts. With the HTBI primer set, the TCR CDR3 went through a first round of RT-PCR. In TCRdb, the multiplex PCR reads were re-called with MiXCR into one record per CDR3 protein. This table holds approximately 300,000 distinct CDR3 sequences, 15% to 20% found once. The data originate from a study of T cells in Graves' hyperthyroidism and ophthalmopathy. The study's findings and limits: Blood also showed most of the thyroid clonotypes that were expanded above 0.001. Progression to ophthalmopathy was predicted a median of 6.5 months early.

Those patients with uncontrolled infection, other autoimmune disease, pregnancy or lactation were excluded. This CDR3 comprises 12 residues. Germline CDR1 reads GTSNPN; CDR2 reads SVGIG (reference sequence). The V and J ends lost 0 bases and 4 bases respectively, with 7 bases between them. Sequenced: blood. The chain links TRBV30 to TRBJ2-7; D call uncertain. The receptor comes from a man between 25 and 39 years old with Graves' hyperthyroidism. The CDR3 region is CAWSVGQYEQYF. CDR3 nucleotides: TGTGCCTGGAGTGTAGGGCAGTACGAGCAGTACTTC. The full variable domain, rest sourced from reference TRBV30 and TRBJ2-7, is SQTIHQWPATLVQPVGSPLSLECTVEGTSNPNLYWYRQAAGRGLQLLFYSVGIGQISSEVPQNLSASRPQDRQFILSSKKLLLSDSGFYLCAWSVGQYEQYFGPGTRLTVT.